This T cell receptor (beta chain) comes out of a study of T cells expressing NK-cell markers. Study-wide context: Seven donors tested HCMV-seropositive and one tested seronegative among the eight sequenced.

Findings of the study overall: Six or seven donors showed dominant NKG2C+ clonotypes comprising about 1.0-7.0% of their CD8+ T cells. In several donors, dominant clonotypes made up roughly 28.3-65% of CD3+CD56-NKG2C+ cells.

This CDR3 is built from 16 residues. Regarding this clonotype: No antigen is known for it.

Production of TCR beta cDNA relied on 5'RACE template switching with UMIs. TCRdb reworked the 5' RACE reads into one entry per CDR3 protein, no DNA. This sample's table has roughly 390,000 distinct CDR3 sequences. The rearrangement uses TRBV12-3 or TRBV12-4 and TRBJ2-1; the D call from TCRdb, TRBD2, cannot be confirmed without DNA. This TCR derives from a woman aged 45-60 years in good health. The sequencing input was blood T cells: a sorted CD56 or NKG2C T cell subset, CD4+ or CD8+ T cells, or bulk PBMC T cells (not recorded which). CDR3 sequence reads: CASILGHSSVMDEQFF.